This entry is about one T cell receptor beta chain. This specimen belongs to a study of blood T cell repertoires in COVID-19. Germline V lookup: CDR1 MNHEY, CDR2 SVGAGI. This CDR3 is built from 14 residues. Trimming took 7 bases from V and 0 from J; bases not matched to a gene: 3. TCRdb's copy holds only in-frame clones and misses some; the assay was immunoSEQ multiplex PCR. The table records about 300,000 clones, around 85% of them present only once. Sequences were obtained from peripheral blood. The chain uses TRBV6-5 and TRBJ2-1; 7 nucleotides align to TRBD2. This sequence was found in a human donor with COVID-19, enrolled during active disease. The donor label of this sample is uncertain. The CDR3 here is CASTVAGSYNEQFF. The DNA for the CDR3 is TGTGCCAGCACCGTAGCGGGCTCCTACAATGAGCAGTTCTTC.